This T cell receptor (beta chain) is drawn from a study of early T cells in non-severe SARS-CoV-2 infection. Turning to the study itself: Sequenced bulk RNA came from whole blood that was unsorted, and chains were unpaired.

Only a few counts were recorded for this clonotype. The CDR3 sequence is 11 residues long. Germline CDR1 MNHEY, CDR2 SVGEGT. V shed 6 bases and J shed 9 bases, with 9 bases lying between them. Individual cDNA molecules each received unique molecular identifiers attached to them. TCRdb itself ran the 5' RACE reads through MiXCR, one entry per CDR3 protein. The data hold 70,000 or so distinct CDR3 sequences, with 9.5% to 13% observed a single time. The sample was whole blood. The chain joins TRBV6-2 or TRBV6-3 to TRBJ2-1, with D possibly being TRBD1 (6 bases). The receptor comes from an adult who was a healthcare worker with PCR-confirmed SARS-CoV-2 infection or an uninfected control (not recorded which). In DNA form, the CDR3 reads TGTGCCAGCAGCCAGACAGGTGAGCAGTTCTTC. This translates into CASSQTGEQFF.